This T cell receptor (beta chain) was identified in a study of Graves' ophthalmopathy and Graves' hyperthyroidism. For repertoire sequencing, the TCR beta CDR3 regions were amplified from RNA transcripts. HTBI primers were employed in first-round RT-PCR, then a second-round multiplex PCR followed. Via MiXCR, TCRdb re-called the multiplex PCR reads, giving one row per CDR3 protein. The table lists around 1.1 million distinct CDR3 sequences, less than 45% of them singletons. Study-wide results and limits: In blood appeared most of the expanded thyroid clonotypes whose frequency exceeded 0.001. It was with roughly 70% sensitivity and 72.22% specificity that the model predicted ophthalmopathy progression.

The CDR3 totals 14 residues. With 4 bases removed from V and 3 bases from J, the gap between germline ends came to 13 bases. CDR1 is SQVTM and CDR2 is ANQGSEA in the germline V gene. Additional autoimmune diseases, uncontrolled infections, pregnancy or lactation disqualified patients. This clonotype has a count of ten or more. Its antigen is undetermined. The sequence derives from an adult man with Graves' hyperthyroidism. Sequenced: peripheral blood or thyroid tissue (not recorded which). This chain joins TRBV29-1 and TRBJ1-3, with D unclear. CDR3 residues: CSVAVLGFGNTIYF. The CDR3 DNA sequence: TGCAGCGTTGCTGTATTAGGTTTTGGAAACACCATATATTTT.